These 7 T cell receptor beta chains share one sample of origin, sequenced in a study of TIL therapy for anti-PD-1-resistant metastatic lung cancer. The time point here: pre-treatment sample, taken before nivolumab and TIL therapy. The libraries were made with immunoSEQ v3. Clones were read by immunoSEQ multiplex PCR, and TCRdb kept only the in-frame ones, dropping some. The sample holds just over 20,000 clones; roughly 79% are singletons and the top ten take around 6.8%. Specimen: blood, collected at baseline. The receptors stem from a person between 25 and 80 years old with non-small cell lung cancer.

The J gene is TRBJ2-3, the V gene TRBV15, with TRBD2 matching 7 bases. Trimming took 0 bases from V and 4 from J; bases not matched to a gene: 7. The CDR3 is 16 amino acids. CDR1 LNHNV and CDR2 YYDKDF come from the germline V gene (reference sequence). CDR3 DNA: TGTGCCACCAGCAGAGAACGGGCGGGGGTCCCAGATACGCAGTATTTT. This translates into CATSRERAGVPDTQYF.

This clone was picked up a small number of times. The CDR3 is CASSGLAGGVGKNIQYF. CDR3 DNA: TGTGCCAGCAGTGGTCTAGCGGGGGGGGTAGGCAAAAACATTCAGTACTTC. This sequence joins TRBV2 and TRBJ2-4; 12 bases line up with TRBD2. The length of the CDR3 is 17 residues. CDR1 is SNHLY and CDR2 is FYNNEI in the germline V gene. J lost 3 bases, V lost 4 bases, and 7 bases had no gene match.

The J gene is TRBJ2-1, the V gene TRBV29-1; 7 bases are shared with TRBD2. Germline assignment: CDR1 SQVTM and CDR2 ANQGSEA. This CDR3 comprises 14 residues. After removal of 2 bases from V and 6 bases from J, the junction contained 7 bases not matched to a gene. The CDR3 coding sequence is TGCAGCGTTGAACCTAGCGGCAGGATCAATGAGCAGTTCTTC. Translation: CSVEPSGRINEQFF.

This sequence joins TRBV21-1 and TRBJ1-6. TRBV21-1 is a pseudogene locus. This CDR3 is 15 amino acids long. In nucleotides, the CDR3 is TGTGCCAGCAAGCTCCATGGAAAGTATAATTCACCCCTCCACTTT. Residues: CASKLHGKYNSPLHF.

This clone has a single count. The CDR3, as DNA: TGTGCCAGCAGCTTAACGGAACGAAACTACGAGCAGTACTTC. Protein: CASSLTERNYEQYF. The chain has TRBV7-2 and TRBJ2-7; no clear D. The CDR3 is 14 amino acids. CDR1 SGHTA and CDR2 FQGNSA come from the germline V gene. Between the trimmed V and J ends, which lost 2 bases and 3 bases, there was a span of 11 bases.

The chain uses TRBV28 and TRBJ2-3; TRBD1 might be the D (7 bases). CDR1 is MDHEN and CDR2 is SYDVKM in the germline V gene. V lost 3 bases to trimming and J lost 6 bases, with 10 bases between them. The CDR3 has 13 amino acids. Written as DNA, the CDR3 is TGTGCCAGCAGTTTGCAGGGGGGCGATACGCAGTATTTT. Amino acids: CASSLQGGDTQYF.

The rearrangement links TRBV14 to TRBJ1-5; 8 bases match TRBD1. Trimming took 3 bases from V and 4 from J; bases not matched to a gene: 8. CDR3 length equals 16 residues. Per the germline V gene, CDR1 is SGHDN and CDR2 is FVKESK. CDR3 residues: CASSQSSGTGNQPQHF. CDR3 in DNA: TGTGCCAGCAGCCAGTCTAGTGGGACAGGTAATCAGCCCCAGCATTTT.